Sequencing of this TCR beta chain was carried out in a study of PD-L1 blockade in urothelial cancer. The assay was immunoSEQ multiplex PCR, and TCRdb's table has in-frame clones only and misses some. The sample contains around 45,000 clones, 88% of which appear only once. The source was PBMCs, collected around atezolizumab (anti-PD-L1) treatment. The TCR originated in a woman aged 60-70 years with urothelial cancer.

The CDR3 sequence is CASSRRTSGRADTQYF. The CDR3, as DNA: TGTGCCAGCAGCCGGAGGACTAGCGGGAGGGCCGATACGCAGTATTTT. The chain is built from TRBV9 and TRBJ2-3; 15 positions match TRBD2. This CDR3 comprises 16 residues. Germline V gene sequence: CDR1 SGDLS, CDR2 YYNGEE. J was trimmed by 6 bases and V by 4 bases; bases with no gene match: 6.